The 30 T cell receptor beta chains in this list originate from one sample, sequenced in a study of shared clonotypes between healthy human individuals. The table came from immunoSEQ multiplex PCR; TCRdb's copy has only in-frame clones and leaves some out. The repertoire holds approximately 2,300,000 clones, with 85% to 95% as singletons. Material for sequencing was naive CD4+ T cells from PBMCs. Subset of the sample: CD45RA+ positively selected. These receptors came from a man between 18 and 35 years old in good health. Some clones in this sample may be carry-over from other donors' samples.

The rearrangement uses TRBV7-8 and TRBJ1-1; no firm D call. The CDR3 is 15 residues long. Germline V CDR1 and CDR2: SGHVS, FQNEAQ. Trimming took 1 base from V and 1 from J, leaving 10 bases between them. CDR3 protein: CASSLGWAGNTEAFF. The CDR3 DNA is TGTGCCAGCAGCTTAGGATGGGCGGGGAACACTGAAGCTTTCTTT.

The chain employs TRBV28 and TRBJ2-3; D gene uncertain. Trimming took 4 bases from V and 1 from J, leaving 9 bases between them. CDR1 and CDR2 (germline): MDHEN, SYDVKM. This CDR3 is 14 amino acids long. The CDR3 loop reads CASSSPRGTDTQYF. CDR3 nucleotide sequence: TGTGCCAGCAGTTCCCCTCGGGGCACAGATACGCAGTATTTT.

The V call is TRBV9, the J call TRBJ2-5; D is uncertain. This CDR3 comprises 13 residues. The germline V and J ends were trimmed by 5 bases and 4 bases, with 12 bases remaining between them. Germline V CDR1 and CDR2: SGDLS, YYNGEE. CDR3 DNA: TGTGCCAGCAGTGCCCGAGCTGGAGAGACCCAGTACTTC. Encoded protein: CASSARAGETQYF.

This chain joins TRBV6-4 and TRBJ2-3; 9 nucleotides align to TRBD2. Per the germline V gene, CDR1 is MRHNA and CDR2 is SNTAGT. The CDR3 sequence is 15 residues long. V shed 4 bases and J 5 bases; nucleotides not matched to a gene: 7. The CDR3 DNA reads TGTGCCAGCAGTGGTGCGGGAGGGCCACAAGATACGCAGTATTTT. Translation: CASSGAGGPQDTQYF.

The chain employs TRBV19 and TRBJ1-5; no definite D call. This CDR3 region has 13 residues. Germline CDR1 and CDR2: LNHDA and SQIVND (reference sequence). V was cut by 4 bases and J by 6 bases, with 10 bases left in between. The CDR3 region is CASSTSGVQPQHF. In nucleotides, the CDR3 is TGTGCCAGTAGTACTTCCGGGGTTCAGCCCCAGCATTTT. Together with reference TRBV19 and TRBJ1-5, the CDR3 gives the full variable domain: DGGITQSPKYLFRKEGQNVTLSCEQNLNHDAMYWYRQDPGQGLRLIYYSQIVNDFQKGDIAEGYSVSREKKESFPLTVTSAQKNPTAFYLCASSTSGVQPQHFGDGTRLSIL.

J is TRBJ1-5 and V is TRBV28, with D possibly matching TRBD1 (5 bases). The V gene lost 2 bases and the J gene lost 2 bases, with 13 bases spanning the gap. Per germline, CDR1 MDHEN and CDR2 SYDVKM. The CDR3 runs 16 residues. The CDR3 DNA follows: TGTGCCAGCAGTTTACCGCACCGGGACGGCAATCAGCCCCAGCATTTT. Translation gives CASSLPHRDGNQPQHF.

The CDR3, as DNA: TGCGCCAGCAGCTCGGGACCCCCTTTGGAGACCCAGTACTTC. Amino acid sequence: CASSSGPPLETQYF. V usage is TRBV5-1 and J usage is TRBJ2-5; D possibly uses TRBD1 or TRBD2 (5 bases each). Trimming cost V 3 bases and J 5 bases, with 14 bases left between them. The CDR3 totals 14 residues. Germline CDR1 SGHRS, CDR2 YFSETQ.

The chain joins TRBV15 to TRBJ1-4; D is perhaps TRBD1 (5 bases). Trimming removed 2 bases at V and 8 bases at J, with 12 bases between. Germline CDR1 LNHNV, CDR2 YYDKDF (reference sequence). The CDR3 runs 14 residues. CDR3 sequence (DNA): TGTGCCACCAGCAGACGGGACTCCCGGGAAAAACTGTTTTTT. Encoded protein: CATSRRDSREKLFF.

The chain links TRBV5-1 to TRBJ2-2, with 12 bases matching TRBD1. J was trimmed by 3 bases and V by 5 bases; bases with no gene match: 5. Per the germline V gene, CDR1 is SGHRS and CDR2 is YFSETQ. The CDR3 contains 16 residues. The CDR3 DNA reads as TGCGCCAGCAGGTCCGGGACAGGGGGCGACACCGGGGAGCTGTTTTTT. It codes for CASRSGTGGDTGELFF.

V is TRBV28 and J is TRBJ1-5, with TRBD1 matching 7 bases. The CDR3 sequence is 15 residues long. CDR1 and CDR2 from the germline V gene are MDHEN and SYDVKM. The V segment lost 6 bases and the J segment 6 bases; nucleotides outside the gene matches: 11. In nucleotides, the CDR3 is TGTGCCAGCAGCCGCCCGACAGGGTTCGGTCAGCCCCAGCATTTT. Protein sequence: CASSRPTGFGQPQHF.

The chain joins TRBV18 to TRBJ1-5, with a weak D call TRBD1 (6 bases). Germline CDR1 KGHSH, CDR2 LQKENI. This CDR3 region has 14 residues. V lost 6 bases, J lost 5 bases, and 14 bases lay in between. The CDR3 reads CASSPTGKDQPQHF. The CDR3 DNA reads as TGTGCCAGCTCCCCAACAGGGAAGGATCAGCCCCAGCATTTT. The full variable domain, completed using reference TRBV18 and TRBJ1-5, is NAGVMQNPRHLVRRRGQEARLRCSPMKGHSHVYWYRQLPEEGLKFMVYLQKENIIDESGMPKERFSAEFPKEGPSILRIQQVVRGDSAAYFCASSPTGKDQPQHFGDGTRLSIL.

This CDR3 reads CASSESRLAKNIQYF. The DNA for the CDR3 is TGTGCCAGCAGTGAGTCGCGTCTAGCCAAAAACATTCAGTACTTC. This chain uses TRBV6-1 with TRBJ2-4; D remains unclear. Germline CDR1 reads MNHNS; CDR2 reads SASEGT. The germline V and J ends were trimmed by 3 bases and 0 bases, with 9 bases remaining between them. This CDR3 contains 15 residues.

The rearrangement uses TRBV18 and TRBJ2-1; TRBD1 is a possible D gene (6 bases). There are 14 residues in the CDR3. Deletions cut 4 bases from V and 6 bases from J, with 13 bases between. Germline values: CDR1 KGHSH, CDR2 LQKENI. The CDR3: CASSLYRDTNEQFF. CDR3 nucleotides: TGTGCCAGCTCACTCTACAGGGATACCAATGAGCAGTTCTTC.

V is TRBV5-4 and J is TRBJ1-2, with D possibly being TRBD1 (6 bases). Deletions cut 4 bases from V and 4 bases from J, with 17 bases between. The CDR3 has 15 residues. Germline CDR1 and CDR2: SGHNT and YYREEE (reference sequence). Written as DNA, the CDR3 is TGTGCCAGCAGCCTCGGCACGGACAGTTTCTATGGCTACACCTTC. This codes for CASSLGTDSFYGYTF.

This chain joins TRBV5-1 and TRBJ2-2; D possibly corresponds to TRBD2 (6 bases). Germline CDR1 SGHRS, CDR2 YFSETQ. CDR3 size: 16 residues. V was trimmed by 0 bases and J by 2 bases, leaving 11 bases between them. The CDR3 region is CASSLGRGLNTGELFF. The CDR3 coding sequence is TGCGCCAGCAGCTTGGGTAGGGGACTTAACACCGGGGAGCTGTTTTTT.

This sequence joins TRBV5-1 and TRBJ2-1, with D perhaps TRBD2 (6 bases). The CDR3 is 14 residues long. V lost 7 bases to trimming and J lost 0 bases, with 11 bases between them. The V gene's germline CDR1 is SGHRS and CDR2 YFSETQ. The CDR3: CASRLEASYNEQFF. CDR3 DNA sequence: TGCGCCAGCCGACTAGAAGCCTCCTACAATGAGCAGTTCTTC.

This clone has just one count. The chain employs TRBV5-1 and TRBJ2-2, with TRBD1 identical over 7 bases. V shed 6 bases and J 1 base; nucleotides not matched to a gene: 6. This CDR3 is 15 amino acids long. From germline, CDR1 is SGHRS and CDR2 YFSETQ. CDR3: CASTRRTGNTGELFF. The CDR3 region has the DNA TGCGCCAGCACCCGACGGACAGGGAACACCGGGGAGCTGTTTTTT.

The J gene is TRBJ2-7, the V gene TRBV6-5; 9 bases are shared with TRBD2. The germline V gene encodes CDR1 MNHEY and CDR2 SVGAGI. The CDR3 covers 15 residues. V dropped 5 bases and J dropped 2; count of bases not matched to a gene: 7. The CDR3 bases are TGTGCCAGCAGTACCCTAGCGGGACGTACCTACGAGCAGTACTTC. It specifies CASSTLAGRTYEQYF.

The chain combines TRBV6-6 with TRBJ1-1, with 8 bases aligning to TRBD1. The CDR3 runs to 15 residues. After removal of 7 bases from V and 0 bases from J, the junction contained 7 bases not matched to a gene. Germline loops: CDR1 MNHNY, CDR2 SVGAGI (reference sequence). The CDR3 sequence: CASIPTGQVNTEAFF. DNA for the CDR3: TGTGCCAGCATCCCTACGGGACAGGTGAACACTGAAGCTTTCTTT.

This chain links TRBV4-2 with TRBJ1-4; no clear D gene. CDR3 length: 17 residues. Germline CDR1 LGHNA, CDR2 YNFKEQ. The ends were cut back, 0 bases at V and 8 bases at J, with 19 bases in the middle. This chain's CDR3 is CASSQDIAEREFEKLFF. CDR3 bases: TGTGCCAGCAGCCAAGATATAGCCGAGAGGGAGTTCGAAAAACTGTTTTTT.

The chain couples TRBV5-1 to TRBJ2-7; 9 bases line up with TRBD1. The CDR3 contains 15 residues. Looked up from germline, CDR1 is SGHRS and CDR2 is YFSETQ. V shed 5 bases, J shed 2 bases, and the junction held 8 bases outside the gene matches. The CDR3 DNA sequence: TGCGCCAGCAGTTTAGGGACAGGGCGGCCCTACGAGCAGTACTTC. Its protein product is CASSLGTGRPYEQYF.

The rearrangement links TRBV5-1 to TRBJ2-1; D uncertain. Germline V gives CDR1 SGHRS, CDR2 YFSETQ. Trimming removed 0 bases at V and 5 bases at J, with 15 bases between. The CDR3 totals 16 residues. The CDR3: CASSLDLRAAHNEQFF. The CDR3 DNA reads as TGCGCCAGCAGCTTGGATCTTAGGGCGGCCCACAATGAGCAGTTCTTC.

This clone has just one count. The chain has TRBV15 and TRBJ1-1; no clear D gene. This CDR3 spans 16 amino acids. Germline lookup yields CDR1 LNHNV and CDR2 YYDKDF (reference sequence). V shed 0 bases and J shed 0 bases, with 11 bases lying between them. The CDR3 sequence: CATSRDYGEMNTEAFF. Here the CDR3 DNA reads TGTGCCACCAGCAGAGATTATGGGGAGATGAACACTGAAGCTTTCTTT.

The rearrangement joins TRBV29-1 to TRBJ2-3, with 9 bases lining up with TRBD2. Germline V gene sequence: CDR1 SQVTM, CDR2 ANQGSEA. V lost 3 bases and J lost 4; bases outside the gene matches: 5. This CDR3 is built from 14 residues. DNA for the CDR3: TGCAGCGTTGAGGGACTAGCTTCGGCAGATACGCAGTATTTT. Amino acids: CSVEGLASADTQYF.

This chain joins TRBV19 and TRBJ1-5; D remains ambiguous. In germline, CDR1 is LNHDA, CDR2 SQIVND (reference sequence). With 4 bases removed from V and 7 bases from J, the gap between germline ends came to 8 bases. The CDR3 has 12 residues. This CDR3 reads CASSKNGQPQHF. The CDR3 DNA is TGTGCCAGTAGTAAGAACGGACAGCCCCAGCATTTT.

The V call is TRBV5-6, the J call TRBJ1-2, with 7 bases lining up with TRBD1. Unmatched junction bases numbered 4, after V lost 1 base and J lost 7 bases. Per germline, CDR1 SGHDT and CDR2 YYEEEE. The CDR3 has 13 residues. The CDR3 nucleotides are TGTGCCAGCAGCTTGTATACAGGGGCTGGCTACACCTTC. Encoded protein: CASSLYTGAGYTF.

The CDR3 is CASSSNYEQYF. The CDR3 DNA sequence: TGTGCCAGCAGTTCCAACTACGAGCAGTACTTC. The chain employs TRBV6-5 and TRBJ2-5; D call uncertain. The end of the DNA is better explained by TRBJ2-7, so the J call may be wrong. The CDR3 spans 11 residues. Germline V gene sequence: CDR1 MNHEY, CDR2 SVGAGI.

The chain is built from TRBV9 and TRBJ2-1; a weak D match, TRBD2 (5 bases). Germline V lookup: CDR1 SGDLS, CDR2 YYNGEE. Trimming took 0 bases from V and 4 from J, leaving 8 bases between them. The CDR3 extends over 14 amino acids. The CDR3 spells CASSVERLYNEQFF. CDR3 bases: TGTGCCAGCAGCGTAGAGCGGCTTTACAATGAGCAGTTCTTC.

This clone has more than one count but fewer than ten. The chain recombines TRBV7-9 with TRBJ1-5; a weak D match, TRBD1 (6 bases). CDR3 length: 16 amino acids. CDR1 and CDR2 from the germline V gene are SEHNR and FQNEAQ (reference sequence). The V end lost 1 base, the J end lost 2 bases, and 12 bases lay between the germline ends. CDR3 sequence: CASSLGTASGNQPQHF. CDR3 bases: TGTGCCAGCAGCTTAGGGACAGCCAGCGGCAATCAGCCCCAGCATTTT.

In DNA, the CDR3 is TGCGCCAGCAGCCAAGCGGGGGGCCAAATCCAAGAGACCCAGTACTTC. Protein: CASSQAGGQIQETQYF. V usage is TRBV4-1 and J usage is TRBJ2-5, with a weak D call TRBD2 (7 bases). Germline-derived CDR1 and CDR2 are MGHRA and YSYEKL. Trimming shortened V by 1 base and J by 1 base, and 13 bases separated the two germline ends. The CDR3 spans 16 residues.